Listed here are 18 T cell receptor beta chains from one sample, sequenced in a study of control samples from healthy donors and cancer patients. Assay: immunoSEQ multiplex PCR; the TCRdb copy retains only in-frame clones and omits some. The data show roughly 48,000 clones, 80% to 95% seen once. The material sequenced was PBMCs. These receptors were taken from a woman between 40 and 50 years old with head and neck cancer.

The chain recombines TRBV3-1 (or the pseudogene TRBV3-2) with TRBJ1-6, with D possibly matching TRBD1 (5 bases). CDR1 is LGHDT, CDR2 YNNKEL, per germline (reference sequence). The CDR3 is made up of 15 amino acids. The V and J ends lost 0 bases and 6 bases respectively, with 9 bases between them. The CDR3 loop reads CASSQDRDGNSPLHF. The CDR3 region has the DNA TGTGCCAGCAGCCAAGATCGGGACGGTAATTCACCCCTCCACTTT.

The CDR3 coding sequence is TGTGCCAGCAGTTACCGACCGGCAGGGGGGCCCCCAGATACGCAGTATTTT. This encodes CASSYRPAGGPPDTQYF. The V and J genes are TRBV6-7 and TRBJ2-3, with TRBD1 as a possible D gene (7 bases). TRBV6-7 is placed among ORFs of uncertain function. Trimming removed 2 bases at V and 4 bases at J, with 19 bases between. CDR3 length: 17 amino acids.

This clone was seen only a few times. This chain joins TRBV3-1 (or the pseudogene TRBV3-2) and TRBJ1-2; D remains unclear. In germline, CDR1 is LGHDT, CDR2 YNNKEL (reference sequence). This CDR3 has 14 residues. V was cut by 0 bases and J by 4 bases, with 9 bases left in between. CDR3 bases: TGTGCCAGCAGCCAAGATGGTCTTCGCTATGGCTACACCTTC. It encodes CASSQDGLRYGYTF.

This chain connects TRBV2 to TRBJ2-1, with TRBD2 matching 15 bases. The CDR3 has 19 amino acids. V shed 6 bases, J shed 4 bases, and the junction held 13 bases outside the gene matches. Per the germline V gene, CDR1 is SNHLY and CDR2 is FYNNEI. DNA for the CDR3: TGTGCCAGCAGCGGGAGGAGGACTAGCGGGAGGGCCAAGTACAATGAGCAGTTCTTC. The encoded protein is CASSGRRTSGRAKYNEQFF.

J is TRBJ2-2 and V is TRBV7-2; D not resolved. With 1 base removed from V and 6 bases from J, the gap between germline ends came to 6 bases. CDR1 SGHTA and CDR2 FQGNSA come from the germline V gene. CDR3 length: 13 amino acids. The CDR3, as DNA: TGTGCCAGCAGCTTAGTTGCTCCCGGGGAGCTGTTTTTT. Translating it yields CASSLVAPGELFF.

The rearrangement uses TRBV6-4 and TRBJ2-3, with 7 bases identical to TRBD2. The germline V gene has CDR1 MRHNA and CDR2 SNTAGT. The CDR3 sequence is 14 residues long. The J segment lost 1 base and the V segment lost 5 bases, leaving 3 bases of the junction unmatched. This chain's CDR3 is CASSTSARTDTQYF. The CDR3 DNA reads as TGTGCCAGCAGTACTAGCGCCCGCACAGATACGCAGTATTTT.

V gene TRBV27 combines with J gene TRBJ2-1; D remains ambiguous. CDR3 size: 11 residues. Germline V gene sequence: CDR1 MNHEY, CDR2 SMNVEV (reference sequence). Trimming removed 6 bases from V and 8 bases from J, with 8 bases in between. Here the CDR3 DNA reads TGTGCCAGCAGCCGGTTGGATGAGCAGTTCTTC. Amino acids: CASSRLDEQFF.

This chain links TRBV3-1 (or the pseudogene TRBV3-2) with TRBJ2-2; D unresolved. This CDR3 is built from 16 residues. The V end was cut by 1 base, the J end by 5 bases, with 14 bases between. CDR1 and CDR2 from the germline V gene are LGHDT and YNNKEL (reference sequence). The CDR3 DNA follows: TGTGCCAGCAGCCAAGTTACGGTAGTGGGGACCGGGGAGCTGTTTTTT. Translating it yields CASSQVTVVGTGELFF.

J is TRBJ2-4 and V is TRBV12-5, with TRBD1 matching over 7 bases. This CDR3 contains 21 residues. V lost 0 bases and J lost 0; bases outside the gene matches: 17. From germline, CDR1 is LGHNT and CDR2 FRNRAP. The CDR3 reads CASGLVIGGQYPLLAKNIQYF. The CDR3 DNA reads TGTGCTAGTGGTTTGGTAATTGGGGGACAGTACCCGTTATTAGCCAAAAACATTCAGTACTTC.

V and J are TRBV28 and TRBJ2-7, with 7 positions matching TRBD2. This CDR3 spans 14 amino acids. CDR1 MDHEN and CDR2 SYDVKM come from the germline V gene. Trimming cost V 3 bases and J 6 bases; bases outside gene matches: 8. The CDR3 spells CASSLGGTYREQYF. The CDR3 DNA follows: TGTGCCAGCAGTTTGGGAGGGACCTATCGCGAGCAGTACTTC.

The gene calls are TRBV7-2 and TRBJ2-3; 7 bases align to TRBD2. The V gene's germline CDR1 is SGHTA and CDR2 FQGNSA. The V gene end was trimmed by 4 bases and the J gene end by 4 bases; junction bases not matched to a gene: 8. This CDR3 has 15 residues. This chain's CDR3 is CASSSGGSRSDTQYF. As DNA, the CDR3 is TGTGCCAGCAGCTCGGGCGGGAGTCGGTCAGATACGCAGTATTTT.

The J gene is TRBJ2-7, the V gene TRBV7-9; 14 nucleotides align to TRBD2. Germline lookup yields CDR1 SEHNR and CDR2 FQNEAQ (reference sequence). The V segment lost 5 bases and the J segment 5 bases; nucleotides outside the gene matches: 8. CDR3 length equals 16 residues. In DNA form, the CDR3 reads TGTGCCAGCAGCGGACTCGGGACTAGCGGGAGCCACGAGCAGTACTTC. It is translated as CASSGLGTSGSHEQYF. Based on the CDR3 plus reference TRBV7-9 and TRBJ2-7, the full variable domain is DTGVSQNPRHKITKRGQNVTFRCDPISEHNRLYWYRQTLGQGPEFLTYFQNEAQLEKSRLLSDRFSAERPKGSFSTLEIQRTEQGDSAMYLCASSGLGTSGSHEQYFGPGTRLTVT.

CDR3 DNA: TGTGCCAGTGACGCGTCGAACACCGGGGAGCTGTTTTTT. Protein: CASDASNTGELFF. The gene calls are TRBV19 and TRBJ2-2, with D unclear. This CDR3 is 13 amino acids long. Germline V gives CDR1 LNHDA, CDR2 SQIVND (reference sequence). V was shortened by 8 bases and J by 0 bases, with 7 bases between the two germline ends.

CDR3 residues: CASSLTSGKASEQYF. The DNA of the CDR3 is TGTGCCAGCAGCCTTACTAGCGGGAAGGCTAGCGAGCAGTACTTC. This chain joins TRBV7-3 and TRBJ2-7, with 10 positions matching TRBD2. The germline V gene encodes CDR1 SGHTA and CDR2 FQGTGA. The CDR3 contains 15 residues. Germline trimming cut 5 bases from V and 6 bases from J; bases unmatched to any gene: 10.

The rearrangement uses TRBV7-9 and TRBJ1-3, with unresolved D. V was cut by 2 bases and J by 0 bases, with 14 bases left in between. This CDR3 has 17 residues. Germline V CDR1 and CDR2: SEHNR, FQNEAQ (reference sequence). Written as DNA, the CDR3 is TGTGCCAGCAGCTTATCCGGTGGTGTTTTCTCTGGAAACACCATATATTTT. As protein: CASSLSGGVFSGNTIYF.

The genes are TRBV6-5 and TRBJ1-2; 8 nucleotides agree with TRBD1. V shed 7 bases, J shed 5 bases, and the junction held 6 bases outside the gene matches. This CDR3 is 13 amino acids long. Germline CDR1 reads MNHEY; CDR2 reads SVGAGI. CDR3 sequence: CASTMDREYGYTF. The CDR3 region has the DNA TGTGCCAGCACGATGGACAGGGAGTATGGCTACACCTTC.

CDR3 loop: CASSRPTGHKNTGELFF. Here the CDR3 DNA reads TGTGCCAGCAGCCGCCCGACAGGGCACAAAAACACCGGGGAGCTGTTTTTT. The chain employs TRBV7-9 and TRBJ2-2, with 7 bases aligning to TRBD1. Germline CDR1 is SEHNR and CDR2 is FQNEAQ (reference sequence). Trimming removed 5 bases from V and 2 bases from J; junction bases left unmatched: 11. This CDR3 spans 17 amino acids.

The rearrangement links TRBV5-4 to TRBJ2-5, with D uncertain. The CDR3 covers 12 residues. V lost 0 bases, J lost 4 bases, and 4 bases lay in between. Germline CDR1 reads SGHNT; CDR2 reads YYREEE (reference sequence). CDR3 in amino acids: CASSLELETQYF. CDR3 DNA: TGTGCCAGCAGCTTGGAACTAGAGACCCAGTACTTC.